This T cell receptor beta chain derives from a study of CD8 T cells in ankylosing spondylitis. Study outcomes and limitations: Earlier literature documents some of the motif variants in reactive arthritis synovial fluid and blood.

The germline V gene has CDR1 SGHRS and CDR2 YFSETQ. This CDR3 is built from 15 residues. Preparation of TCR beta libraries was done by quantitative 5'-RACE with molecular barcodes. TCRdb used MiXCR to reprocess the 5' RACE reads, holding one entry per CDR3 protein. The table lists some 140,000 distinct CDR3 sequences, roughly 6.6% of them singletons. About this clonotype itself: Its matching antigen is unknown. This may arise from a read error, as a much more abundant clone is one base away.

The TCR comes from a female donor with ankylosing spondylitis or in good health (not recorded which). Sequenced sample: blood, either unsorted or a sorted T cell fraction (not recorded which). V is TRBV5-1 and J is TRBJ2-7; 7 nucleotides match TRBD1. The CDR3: CASSLESGGYYELYF. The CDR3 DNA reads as TGCGCCAGCAGCTTGGAGTCAGGGGGATACTACGAGCTGTACTTC.